These 28 T cell receptor beta chains were sequenced from one sample in a study of blood T cells in healthy people across ages. Sample-barcoded 5' priming and a J-beta primer mix drove a second PCR of about 6 to 12 cycles. TCRdb re-called the 5' RACE reads through MiXCR, storing one row per CDR3 protein. The sample holds roughly 1,500,000 distinct CDR3 sequences, approximately 38% seen once. Sequencing was done on a sample of blood. The receptor set was obtained from a woman in her late teens or twenties in good health.

This clonotype was recorded once. The chain links TRBV25-1 to TRBJ1-6; D is undetermined. Trimming left V 4 bases short and J 7 bases short, with 11 bases between. Germline loops: CDR1 MGHDK, CDR2 SYGVNS. The CDR3 spans 14 residues. The CDR3 coding sequence is TGTGCCAGCAGTGTGGGCAGAGGGAATTCACCCCTCCACTTT. Protein product: CASSVGRGNSPLHF.

This chain uses TRBV12-3 or TRBV12-4 with TRBJ2-1, with 7 bases lining up with TRBD2. With the DNA end fitting TRBJ2-7 better, the J assignment may be wrong. The CDR3 length is 16 residues. CDR3 in DNA: TGTGCCAGCAGTTGGGGCCCTAGCGGTCCCTACAATGAGCAGTACTTC. Translation: CASSWGPSGPYNEQYF.

V and J are TRBV20-1 and TRBJ1-5; D is unresolved. The V gene lost 3 bases and the J gene lost 7 bases, with 13 bases spanning the gap. The length of the CDR3 is 13 residues. Germline assignment: CDR1 DFQATT and CDR2 SNEGSKA (reference sequence). This CDR3 reads CSARDLGRQPQHF. In nucleotides, the CDR3 is TGCAGTGCTAGGGATCTCGGTAGGCAGCCCCAGCATTTT.

CDR3 sequence (DNA): TGTGCCAGCAAACCTCCAGGGTCTGATGGCTACACCTTC. This encodes CASKPPGSDGYTF. V is TRBV27 and J is TRBJ1-2, with a tentative D call TRBD1 (5 bases). The ends were cut back, 7 bases at V and 6 bases at J, with 15 bases in the middle. The CDR3 covers 13 residues. Germline V CDR1 and CDR2: MNHEY, SMNVEV (reference sequence).

About this clonotype: One end of the junction varies from germline; a read error may be responsible. The chain recombines TRBV12-3 or TRBV12-4 with TRBJ2-3, with TRBD2 as a possible D gene (5 bases). CDR3 length: 16 residues. The CDR3 bases are TGTGCCGGCAGTTCCCTACCGGGCGGGAGCACAGATACGCAGTATTTT. Its translation is CAGSSLPGGSTDTQYF.

The gene calls are TRBV12-3 or TRBV12-4 and TRBJ1-5; 8 positions agree with TRBD1. CDR3 length: 16 residues. Trimming took 8 bases from V and 4 from J; bases not matched to a gene: 13. The CDR3 loop reads CASSPRRQGANQPQHF. The CDR3 nucleotides read TGTGCCAGCTCCCCCCGCCGGCAGGGGGCTAATCAGCCCCAGCATTTT.

The chain employs TRBV3-1 and TRBJ1-4; weak D call: TRBD1 (5 bases). Germline V gene lookup returns CDR1 LGHDT and CDR2 YNNKEL (reference sequence). This CDR3 is 14 amino acids long. Trimming took 3 bases from V and 6 from J, leaving 11 bases between them. The chain's CDR3 is CASSQAGTHEKLFF. CDR3 sequence (DNA): TGTGCCAGCAGCCAGGCCGGGACCCATGAAAAACTGTTTTTT.

V gene TRBV13 combines with J gene TRBJ2-5; no clear D. Germline V gene sequence: CDR1 PRHDT, CDR2 FYEKMQ (reference sequence). This CDR3 is built from 11 residues. The V gene lost 1 base and the J gene lost 6 bases, with 3 bases spanning the gap. The CDR3 spells CASSLVKTQYF. CDR3 sequence (DNA): TGTGCCAGCAGCTTAGTCAAGACCCAGTACTTC.

The CDR3 here is CSARANGREYEQYF. The CDR3 bases are TGCAGTGCTAGAGCCAACGGGAGGGAATACGAGCAGTACTTC. J is TRBJ2-4 and V is TRBV20-1; the match to TRBD2 covers 8 bases. Gene TRBJ2-7 matches the end of the DNA better, so the J call may be wrong. The germline V gene has CDR1 DFQATT and CDR2 SNEGSKA (reference sequence). CDR3 size: 14 residues.

The rearrangement joins TRBV27 to TRBJ1-6; D is unclear. CDR1 and CDR2 from the germline V gene are MNHEY and SMNVEV (reference sequence). The CDR3 consists of 15 residues. Trimming shortened V by 6 bases and J by 0 bases, and 9 bases separated the two germline ends. The CDR3 coding sequence is TGTGCCAGCAGGATAGTACACTCCTATAATTCACCCCTCCACTTT. It is translated as CASRIVHSYNSPLHF.

The chain combines TRBV20-1 with TRBJ2-7; TRBD1 matches at 7 bases. This CDR3 contains 12 residues. The V gene end was trimmed by 8 bases and the J gene end by 2 bases; junction bases not matched to a gene: 6. Germline V lookup: CDR1 DFQATT, CDR2 SNEGSKA (reference sequence). The CDR3 here is CSFFTGAYEQYF. Written as DNA, the CDR3 is TGCAGTTTCTTCACAGGGGCCTACGAGCAGTACTTC.

The rearrangement uses TRBV29-1 and TRBJ2-1; 7 bases are shared with TRBD1. V was pared by 7 bases and J by 3 bases, with 6 bases of the junction left unmatched. The CDR3 is 13 residues long. Looked up from germline, CDR1 is SQVTM and CDR2 is ANQGSEA. In DNA, the CDR3 is TGCAGCGCTATGACAGGGATCTACAATGAGCAGTTCTTC. This encodes CSAMTGIYNEQFF.

J is TRBJ2-4 and V is TRBV29-1; possible D gene TRBD1, 6 bases. V lost 5 bases, J lost 4 bases, and 15 bases lay in between. Germline V lookup: CDR1 SQVTM, CDR2 ANQGSEA. This CDR3 comprises 14 residues. CDR3 residues: CSVLSWTDKNIQYF. CDR3 coding DNA: TGCAGCGTTCTTTCCTGGACAGATAAAAACATTCAGTACTTC.

The V and J genes are TRBV10-2 and TRBJ1-4; perhaps TRBD1 as D (6 bases). The CDR3 consists of 15 residues. Deletions cut 4 bases from V and 8 bases from J, with 17 bases between. CDR1 and CDR2 from the germline V gene are WSHSY and SAAADI. CDR3 sequence (DNA): TGCGCCAGCAGTGGAGCGACAGGTCCTGGGGAAAAACTGTTTTTT. It encodes CASSGATGPGEKLFF.

The chain employs TRBV6-1 and TRBJ2-1; TRBD2 aligns across 9 bases. In germline, CDR1 is MNHNS, CDR2 SASEGT. This CDR3 has 16 residues. The V gene end was trimmed by 7 bases and the J gene end by 6 bases; junction bases not matched to a gene: 13. CDR3 nucleotide sequence: TGTGCCAGCAATGCAGTAGGGGGACTAGCCCGCAATGAGCAGTTCTTC. Its protein product is CASNAVGGLARNEQFF.

V usage is TRBV27 and J usage is TRBJ2-1; 13 bases are shared with TRBD2. CDR1 and CDR2 (germline): MNHEY, SMNVEV (reference sequence). Trimming took 3 bases from V and 8 from J; bases not matched to a gene: 10. This CDR3 contains 17 residues. CDR3 sequence reads: CASSLNPLAGGLDEQFF. For the CDR3, the DNA is TGTGCCAGCAGTTTGAACCCACTAGCGGGGGGGCTTGATGAGCAGTTCTTC.

This clonotype was seen a handful of times. This chain joins TRBV13 and TRBJ2-5; D call uncertain. V lost 5 bases and J lost 11, with 15 bases in between. CDR1 PRHDT and CDR2 FYEKMQ come from the germline V gene (reference sequence). The length of the CDR3 is 12 residues. CDR3 bases: TGTGCCAGCAGCCCGCCAATTGGTGAGCAGTACTTC. Its protein product is CASSPPIGEQYF.

The chain combines TRBV27 with TRBJ1-2; D is undetermined. V lost 5 bases, J lost 3 bases, and 19 bases lay in between. This CDR3 region has 16 residues. From germline, CDR1 is MNHEY and CDR2 SMNVEV (reference sequence). CDR3: CASSPRGGPRYYGYTF. CDR3 sequence (DNA): TGTGCCAGCAGTCCGCGGGGTGGGCCCCGATACTATGGCTACACCTTC.

The chain combines TRBV14 with TRBJ2-3, with D maybe TRBD2 (6 bases). The CDR3 runs 14 residues. The V gene lost 4 bases and the J gene lost 3 bases, with 11 bases spanning the gap. Germline V gives CDR1 SGHDN, CDR2 FVKESK. CDR3 sequence (DNA): TGTGCCAGCAGCCGGGACTCCTTTACAGATACGCAGTATTTT. Residues: CASSRDSFTDTQYF.

The rearrangement joins TRBV6-2 or TRBV6-3 to TRBJ2-7; D is possibly TRBD1 or TRBD2 (6 bases each). Trimming took 4 bases from V and 0 from J, leaving 13 bases between them. This CDR3 has 15 residues. The germline V gene has CDR1 MNHEY and CDR2 SVGEGT. This CDR3 is CASSFRGGGSYEQYF. CDR3 coding DNA: TGTGCCAGCAGTTTCAGGGGAGGTGGCTCCTACGAGCAGTACTTC.

The gene calls are TRBV29-1 and TRBJ2-7; no clear D gene. The V and J ends lost 6 bases and 6 bases respectively, with 18 bases between them. Germline V gives CDR1 SQVTM, CDR2 ANQGSEA. The CDR3 consists of 13 residues. This CDR3 is CSVPRPDGSEQYF. For the CDR3, the DNA is TGCAGCGTCCCGCGCCCCGACGGATCCGAGCAGTACTTC.

This chain links TRBV9 with TRBJ2-3; 9 bases align to TRBD2. V gave up 0 bases and J gave up 4 bases; unmatched junction bases: 9. Germline V lookup: CDR1 SGDLS, CDR2 YYNGEE. The CDR3 runs to 17 residues. The CDR3 coding sequence is TGTGCCAGCAGCGTAGTCTCGGGCGGGGGGGCTCCAGATACGCAGTATTTT. Residues: CASSVVSGGGAPDTQYF.

Of note for this clonotype: This may come from a read error, since a much larger clone is one base off. This sequence joins TRBV29-1 and TRBJ2-2; 9 bases are shared with TRBD1. The CDR3 consists of 15 residues. Germline assignment: CDR1 SQVTM and CDR2 ANQGSEA. V gave up 6 bases and J gave up 4 bases; unmatched junction bases: 9. The CDR3 nucleotides are TGCAGCGTCGCGGACAGGGGAATGAGCACCGGGGAGCTGTTTTTT. It is translated as CSVADRGMSTGELFF.

The chain combines TRBV7-8 with TRBJ1-2, with D maybe TRBD1 (5 bases). Germline V gene lookup returns CDR1 SGHVS and CDR2 FQNEAQ. This CDR3 region has 15 residues. Trimming removed 4 bases from V and 1 base from J, with 13 bases in between. CDR3 in amino acids: CASSSGPTDNYGYTF. CDR3 sequence (DNA): TGTGCCAGCAGCTCGGGACCGACGGATAACTATGGCTACACCTTC.

This chain connects TRBV6-1 to TRBJ2-1; 9 bases align to TRBD1. Germline values: CDR1 MNHNS, CDR2 SASEGT. With 7 bases clipped from V and 7 bases from J, the junction kept 5 bases outside the gene matches. The CDR3 is 13 residues long. The CDR3 DNA reads as TGTGCCAGCACCGGACAGGGGTGGAATGAGCAGTTCTTC. Amino acid sequence: CASTGQGWNEQFF.

This clonotype was counted between two and nine times. This rearrangement joins TRBV25-1 to TRBJ2-5; D not certain. Germline V gene sequence: CDR1 MGHDK, CDR2 SYGVNS. This CDR3 contains 14 residues. V lost 2 bases and J 1 base, leaving 8 bases between the germline ends. The CDR3 nucleotides are TGTGCCAGCAGTGAACCCGGTTCCCAAGAGACCCAGTACTTC. This encodes CASSEPGSQETQYF.

This clonotype has only a few counts. The rearrangement links TRBV6-5 to TRBJ1-1; D unclear. Trimming shortened V by 6 bases and J by 5 bases, and 10 bases separated the two germline ends. Germline CDR1 and CDR2: MNHEY and SVGAGI. This CDR3 spans 12 amino acids. CDR3: CASSQDRTEAFF. The CDR3 DNA sequence: TGTGCCAGCAGCCAGGATCGGACTGAAGCTTTCTTT.

This clonotype came up a few times. This chain uses TRBV6-6 with TRBJ1-5; unclear D gene. CDR3 length equals 13 residues. V was shortened by 8 bases and J by 9 bases, with 17 bases between the two germline ends. CDR1 is MNHNY, CDR2 SVGAGI, per germline (reference sequence). The CDR3 loop is CASAGRVESPQHF. CDR3 bases: TGTGCCAGCGCCGGGAGGGTGGAATCGCCCCAGCATTTT.